Listed here are 17 T cell receptor beta chains from one sample, sequenced in a study of blood T cell repertoires in COVID-19. The method was immunoSEQ multiplex PCR; TCRdb's version includes in-frame clones alone and lacks a portion of them. Among 250,000 to 350,000 clones listed, about nine tenths were seen once. The sequencing sample was made of peripheral blood. The receptors originated from a woman aged 50 to 65 who had recovered from COVID-19.

The chain employs TRBV28 and TRBJ1-5, with D unclear. The CDR3 has 13 residues. Germline assignment: CDR1 MDHEN and CDR2 SYDVKM. V was shortened by 5 bases and J by 2 bases, with 7 bases between the two germline ends. The CDR3 DNA follows: TGTGCCAGCAGTCCCCTAGGCAATCAGCCCCAGCATTTT. Amino acids: CASSPLGNQPQHF.

The rearrangement uses TRBV7-9 and TRBJ2-3; D may be TRBD2 (6 bases). Per the germline V gene, CDR1 is SEHNR and CDR2 is FQNEAQ (reference sequence). V lost 1 base, J lost 4 bases, and 18 bases lay in between. This CDR3 is 17 amino acids long. CDR3 sequence reads: CASSLEGTAGGSDTQYF. In DNA, the CDR3 is TGTGCCAGCAGCTTAGAAGGTACGGCTGGAGGGTCAGATACGCAGTATTTT.

This clone has just one count. CDR3 residues: CASSLSGNRQGGELFF. Here the CDR3 DNA reads TGTGCCAGCAGCTTAAGTGGGAACCGCCAGGGCGGGGAGCTGTTTTTT. V usage is TRBV11-2 and J usage is TRBJ2-2; weak D call: TRBD1 (5 bases). In germline, CDR1 is SGHAT, CDR2 FQNNGV. V gave up 2 bases and J gave up 7 bases, with 17 bases separating them. The CDR3 contains 16 residues.

The chain is built from TRBV9 and TRBJ2-1, with 7 bases lining up with TRBD2. V lost 3 bases, J lost 4 bases, and 4 bases stayed unmatched. Per germline, CDR1 SGDLS and CDR2 YYNGEE. There are 14 residues in the CDR3. For the CDR3, the DNA is TGTGCCAGCAGCGCGCGAGCGGGGTACAATGAGCAGTTCTTC. Translating it yields CASSARAGYNEQFF.

The chain combines TRBV9 with TRBJ2-1; 8 nucleotides match TRBD2. Germline CDR1 and CDR2: SGDLS and YYNGEE. The trim removed 4 bases at V and 8 bases at J, leaving 5 bases unmatched. The CDR3 runs 13 residues. CDR3 nucleotide sequence: TGTGCCAGCAGCTCCAGGCGGGAGGATGAGCAGTTCTTC. Amino acid sequence: CASSSRREDEQFF.

In regard to this clone: The sample holds other DNA sequences that translate to the same CDR3. The chain uses TRBV30 and TRBJ1-5; 7 bases agree with TRBD1. Germline values: CDR1 GTSNPN, CDR2 SVGIG (reference sequence). CDR3 size: 13 residues. J gave up 6 bases and V 0 bases, and 2 bases lay outside the gene matches. The DNA for the CDR3 is TGTGCCTGGAGTGTACAGGGGTCTCAGCCCCAGCATTTT. It codes for CAWSVQGSQPQHF.

The gene calls are TRBV19 and TRBJ1-4, with TRBD1 matching 7 bases. The CDR3 covers 14 residues. Germline assignment: CDR1 LNHDA and CDR2 SQIVND (reference sequence). J gave up 7 bases and V 6 bases, and 8 bases lay outside the gene matches. The CDR3 nucleotides are TGTGCCAGTAGGCTTCAGGGGGGCGGTGAAAAACTGTTTTTT. It translates to CASRLQGGGEKLFF.

The V gene is TRBV5-1, the J gene TRBJ2-5; D is perhaps TRBD2 (5 bases). V was cut by 3 bases and J by 0 bases, with 12 bases left in between. Germline V gene sequence: CDR1 SGHRS, CDR2 YFSETQ. The CDR3 contains 15 residues. The CDR3 loop reads CASSSTLAYQETQYF. CDR3 DNA: TGCGCCAGCAGCTCCACGCTAGCCTACCAAGAGACCCAGTACTTC. The full variable domain, in which reference TRBV5-1 and TRBJ2-5 provide the parts outside the CDR3, is KAGVTQTPRYLIKTRGQQVTLSCSPISGHRSVSWYQQTPGQGLQFLFEYFSETQRNKGNFPGRFSGRQFSNSRSEMNVSTLELGDSALYLCASSSTLAYQETQYFGPGTRLLVL.

The sample holds one count of this clone. The genes are TRBV5-1 and TRBJ2-5; TRBD2 is a possible D gene (5 bases). Germline V CDR1 and CDR2: SGHRS, YFSETQ. The ends were cut back, 2 bases at V and 5 bases at J, with 10 bases in the middle. The CDR3 is 13 amino acids. CDR3 DNA sequence: TGCGCCAGCAGCTTACCCGGCGGGGAGACCCAGTACTTC. It translates to CASSLPGGETQYF.

This clone has a handful of counts. The chain uses TRBV7-3 and TRBJ2-1, with TRBD1 matching 9 bases. The germline CDR1 and CDR2 sequences are SGHTA and FQGTGA. CDR3 size: 15 residues. After removal of 5 bases from V and 7 bases from J, the junction contained 9 bases not matched to a gene. This CDR3 reads CASSPQGASLNEQFF. The CDR3 bases are TGTGCCAGCAGCCCACAGGGGGCCTCCCTTAATGAGCAGTTCTTC.

CDR3 coding DNA: TGTGCCAGTACCCAAGGGGGGGTAGGGCAGCCCCAGCATTTT. Translating gives CASTQGGVGQPQHF. The rearrangement links TRBV19 to TRBJ1-5; the D gene is possibly TRBD1 (6 bases). CDR3 length: 14 residues. The V gene's germline CDR1 is LNHDA and CDR2 SQIVND (reference sequence). The ends were cut back, 7 bases at V and 7 bases at J, with 17 bases in the middle.

J is TRBJ1-1 and V is TRBV30; tentatively, D is TRBD1 (5 bases). In germline, CDR1 is GTSNPN, CDR2 SVGIG (reference sequence). This CDR3 comprises 12 residues. CDR3 nucleotide sequence: TGTGCTCGGGGGGATAGGTGGAATGAAGCTTTCTTT. This gives the protein CARGDRWNEAFF.

This sequence joins TRBV5-1 and TRBJ2-4; TRBD2 aligns across 11 bases. V shed 4 bases and J 0 bases; nucleotides not matched to a gene: 12. CDR3 size: 19 residues. CDR1 is SGHRS and CDR2 is YFSETQ in the germline V gene. The CDR3 DNA sequence: TGCGCCAGCAGCCTCCTAGCTAGCGGGGGGTCTCTAGCCAAAAACATTCAGTACTTC. This codes for CASSLLASGGSLAKNIQYF.

The gene calls are TRBV5-5 and TRBJ2-7, with 7 bases identical to TRBD1. Germline V lookup: CDR1 SGHKS, CDR2 YYEKEE (reference sequence). This CDR3 comprises 14 residues. The V gene end was trimmed by 5 bases and the J gene end by 2 bases; junction bases not matched to a gene: 7. CDR3 bases: TGTGCCAGCAGGACCGGGACAGAGCCCTACGAGCAGTACTTC. This sequence encodes CASRTGTEPYEQYF.

This clone was observed once. The chain couples TRBV9 to TRBJ2-7, with 8 bases that match TRBD2. Losses at the gene ends were 0 bases for V and 2 bases for J; bases not matched to a gene: 4. This CDR3 has 15 amino acids. The germline CDR1 and CDR2 sequences are SGDLS and YYNGEE. CDR3 sequence reads: CASSVGSGGPYEQYF. The CDR3 bases are TGTGCCAGCAGCGTAGGTTCGGGGGGGCCCTACGAGCAGTACTTC.

The chain links TRBV7-3 to TRBJ2-2, with D perhaps TRBD1 (7 bases). The CDR3 is made up of 13 amino acids. Per the germline V gene, CDR1 is SGHTA and CDR2 is FQGTGA. Trimming pared 5 bases from V and 7 bases from J, leaving 11 bases between. CDR3 DNA: TGTGCCAGCAGCCCGCAGGGGGGCGGGGAGCTGTTTTTT. This codes for CASSPQGGGELFF.

The genes are TRBV6-2 or TRBV6-3 and TRBJ1-5; 9 positions match TRBD1. The CDR3 totals 15 residues. Trimming cost V 6 bases and J 9 bases; bases outside gene matches: 12. The germline V gene encodes CDR1 MNHEY and CDR2 SVGEGT. The CDR3 region is CASSSGQGSRGPQHF. The CDR3 nucleotides read TGTGCCAGCAGCTCGGGACAGGGAAGCCGGGGGCCCCAGCATTTT.